Listed here are 24 T cell receptor beta chains from one sample, sequenced in a study of OX40 agonist ivuxolimab in advanced cancers. TCRdb's table, derived via immunoSEQ multiplex PCR, lists solely in-frame clones and lacks some. This sample has approximately 70,000 clones; roughly 87% occur once, and the top ten carry 1.3%. The specimen comprised CD4+ or CD8+ T cells sorted from blood, sampled in a trial of the OX40 agonist ivuxolimab. The receptors shown here come from an adult with an advanced solid tumor such as melanoma, head and neck, liver or kidney cancer.

The genes are TRBV6-5 and TRBJ2-4, with D possibly TRBD1 on 6 matching bases. There are 13 residues in the CDR3. Germline assignment: CDR1 MNHEY and CDR2 SVGAGI. V was trimmed by 9 bases and J by 6 bases, leaving 15 bases between them. The CDR3 loop is CASKKTGINIQYF. The CDR3 coding sequence is TGTGCCAGTAAGAAAACAGGGATAAACATTCAGTACTTC.

The count of this clone is one. The V and J genes are TRBV27 and TRBJ2-1; 11 positions match TRBD2. The CDR3 spans 15 residues. The V gene's germline CDR1 is MNHEY and CDR2 SMNVEV (reference sequence). Losses at the gene ends were 3 bases for V and 7 bases for J; bases not matched to a gene: 5. The CDR3 sequence is CASSFEVAGGNEQFF. The CDR3 nucleotides read TGTGCCAGCAGTTTTGAGGTAGCGGGGGGGAATGAGCAGTTCTTC.

This chain uses TRBV5-4 with TRBJ2-2, with 7 bases fitting TRBD2. Per germline, CDR1 SGHNT and CDR2 YYREEE (reference sequence). V shed 2 bases, J shed 6 bases, and the junction held 4 bases outside the gene matches. The CDR3 has 14 amino acids. In DNA form, the CDR3 reads TGTGCCAGCAGCTTACCGACTAGCTCCGGGGAGCTGTTTTTT. Protein product: CASSLPTSSGELFF.

The genes are TRBV21-1 and TRBJ1-5. TRBV21-1 is listed as a pseudogene. CDR3 size: 12 residues. This chain's CDR3 is CASSTGNQPQHF. In DNA, the CDR3 is TGTGCCAGCAGCACGGGGAATCAGCCCCAGCATTTT.

The V gene is TRBV9, the J gene TRBJ1-2; D ambiguous. Germline CDR1 reads SGDLS; CDR2 reads YYNGEE. CDR3 size: 14 residues. Between the trimmed V and J ends, which lost 0 bases and 3 bases, there was a span of 9 bases. The CDR3 bases are TGTGCCAGCAGCGTAGGTAGTCAGGACTATGGCTACACCTTC. This codes for CASSVGSQDYGYTF.

The chain couples TRBV5-1 to TRBJ1-1; 11 positions match TRBD1. The ends lost 1 base at V and 4 bases at J; junction bases unmatched: 3. The germline V gene encodes CDR1 SGHRS and CDR2 YFSETQ. CDR3 size: 15 residues. The DNA for the CDR3 is TGCGCCAGCAGCTTGTGGGACAGGGGGAGCACTGAAGCTTTCTTT. It encodes CASSLWDRGSTEAFF.

This clone has only one observation. This chain links TRBV9 with TRBJ2-2, with TRBD1 identical over 8 bases. The CDR3 is 15 residues long. Germline CDR1 SGDLS, CDR2 YYNGEE. The V gene end was trimmed by 3 bases and the J gene end by 3 bases; junction bases not matched to a gene: 4. The CDR3 region has the DNA TGTGCCAGCAGCGCCCGGACAGGGTACACCGGGGAGCTGTTTTTT. This translates into CASSARTGYTGELFF. The full variable domain, with the rest looked up from reference TRBV9 and TRBJ2-2, is DSGVTQTPKHLITATGQRVTLRCSPRSGDLSVYWYQQSLDQGLQFLIQYYNGEERAKGNILERFSAQQFPDLHSELNLSSLELGDSALYFCASSARTGYTGELFFGEGSRLTVL.

CDR3 loop: CAISERGADGYTF. CDR3 nucleotide sequence: TGTGCCATCAGTGAGAGGGGGGCGGACGGCTACACCTTC. V usage is TRBV10-3 and J usage is TRBJ1-2; possibly TRBD1 for D (6 bases). This CDR3 is 13 amino acids long. Per germline, CDR1 ENHRY and CDR2 SYGVKD. V dropped 2 bases and J dropped 8 bases, with 12 bases sitting between them.

V and J are TRBV19 and TRBJ1-2, with D tentatively TRBD1 (5 bases). Germline-derived CDR1 and CDR2 are LNHDA and SQIVND (reference sequence). The CDR3 runs to 13 residues. V lost 7 bases and J lost 0, with 9 bases in between. The CDR3 nucleotides are TGTGCCAGTAAGAAGGGGACTAACTATGGCTACACCTTC. Its protein is CASKKGTNYGYTF.

V and J are TRBV2 and TRBJ1-1; a possible D gene is TRBD1 (6 bases). CDR1 is SNHLY and CDR2 is FYNNEI in the germline V gene. Trimming cost V 9 bases and J 7 bases, with 21 bases left between them. This CDR3 contains 14 residues. The DNA for the CDR3 is TGTGCCAGAAGAGAGGGGGTCTACCAACGTGAAGCTTTCTTT. This sequence encodes CARREGVYQREAFF.

This chain uses TRBV10-1 with TRBJ2-7; D gene uncertain. Per the germline V gene, CDR1 is WNHNN and CDR2 is SYGVQD (reference sequence). V was clipped by 2 bases and J by 5 bases, with 16 bases between them. The CDR3 totals 15 residues. Here the CDR3 reads CASSEAGSVPHEQYF. CDR3 sequence (DNA): TGCGCCAGCAGTGAGGCAGGTTCTGTGCCGCACGAGCAGTACTTC.

CDR3 nucleotide sequence: TGTGCCAGCAGCTTAAGGGTTGGGTCCTCGCGCGAGCAGTACTTC. Its translation is CASSLRVGSSREQYF. The rearrangement links TRBV11-2 to TRBJ2-7; no firm D call. Germline V CDR1 and CDR2: SGHAT, FQNNGV. V was trimmed by 2 bases and J by 6 bases, leaving 17 bases between them. This CDR3 has 15 amino acids.

J is TRBJ2-7 and V is TRBV15; D might be TRBD1 (6 bases). This CDR3 spans 15 amino acids. In germline, CDR1 is LNHNV, CDR2 YYDKDF (reference sequence). Trimming shortened V by 2 bases and J by 5 bases, and 16 bases separated the two germline ends. Here the CDR3 DNA reads TGTGCCACCAGCAGATACCGGGACAACGGGGACGAGCAGTACTTC. This gives the protein CATSRYRDNGDEQYF.

This chain connects TRBV6-6 to TRBJ1-1; D not certain. Trimming took off 0 bases at V and 3 bases at J, with 5 bases between the two ends. Germline-derived CDR1 and CDR2 are MNHNY and SVGAGI (reference sequence). The CDR3 is 13 amino acids. CDR3 in DNA: TGTGCCAGCAGTTACTCGCGGTACACTGAAGCTTTCTTT. This sequence encodes CASSYSRYTEAFF.

The chain joins TRBV10-2 to TRBJ1-4; 8 nucleotides match TRBD1. The CDR3 is made up of 13 amino acids. Germline trimming cut 7 bases from V and 4 bases from J; bases unmatched to any gene: 2. Germline CDR1 WSHSY, CDR2 SAAADI. The CDR3 nucleotides are TGCGCCAGCAAAGACAGGGGTAATGAAAAACTGTTTTTT. The encoded protein is CASKDRGNEKLFF.

V usage is TRBV5-1 and J usage is TRBJ2-5, with 7 bases identical to TRBD2. With 3 bases clipped from V and 3 bases from J, the junction kept 5 bases outside the gene matches. Germline lookup yields CDR1 SGHRS and CDR2 YFSETQ. The CDR3 spans 14 residues. The DNA of the CDR3 is TGCGCCAGCAGCTCCTCGGCGGGGGAAGAGACCCAGTACTTC. Protein sequence: CASSSSAGEETQYF. Together with reference TRBV5-1 and TRBJ2-5, the CDR3 gives the full variable domain: KAGVTQTPRYLIKTRGQQVTLSCSPISGHRSVSWYQQTPGQGLQFLFEYFSETQRNKGNFPGRFSGRQFSNSRSEMNVSTLELGDSALYLCASSSSAGEETQYFGPGTRLLVL.

This clone was observed once. The chain is built from TRBV4-2 and TRBJ2-5, with D perhaps matching TRBD2 (6 bases). The CDR3 sequence is 15 residues long. V was trimmed by 1 base and J by 4 bases, leaving 13 bases between them. Germline V gene lookup returns CDR1 LGHNA and CDR2 YNFKEQ. Here the CDR3 reads CASSQGGEEGETQYF. The DNA for the CDR3 is TGTGCCAGCAGCCAAGGAGGCGAGGAGGGAGAGACCCAGTACTTC.

V gene TRBV27 combines with J gene TRBJ1-2; no clear D. The CDR3 runs 11 residues. With 8 bases removed from V and 7 bases from J, the gap between germline ends came to 11 bases. The V gene's germline CDR1 is MNHEY and CDR2 SMNVEV (reference sequence). CDR3: CASGGSTGYTF. Here the CDR3 DNA reads TGTGCCAGCGGTGGGTCGACTGGCTACACCTTC.

The rearrangement joins TRBV28 to TRBJ1-1; tentative D call: TRBD1 (5 bases). V was cut by 10 bases and J by 6 bases, with 15 bases left in between. The CDR3 has 12 amino acids. CDR1 is MDHEN and CDR2 is SYDVKM in the germline V gene. CDR3 DNA sequence: TGTGCCACCCAACAAGGGGACTCTGAAGCTTTCTTT. It encodes CATQQGDSEAFF.

V usage is TRBV21-1 and J usage is TRBJ2-7; TRBD2, the table's D call, lacks a check against the DNA. TRBV21-1 is a documented pseudogene. The CDR3 runs to 14 residues. The CDR3 nucleotides read TGTGCCAGCACCAACGGCGGGGGGGACCACGAGCAGTACTTC. Protein: CASTNGGGDHEQYF.

V usage is TRBV5-1 and J usage is TRBJ1-1; 7 nucleotides line up with TRBD1. CDR1 and CDR2 from the germline V gene are SGHRS and YFSETQ. The trim removed 4 bases at V and 5 bases at J, leaving 11 bases unmatched. The CDR3 extends over 15 amino acids. The CDR3 nucleotides are TGCGCCAGCAGCCATGGAGACAGGGTAACAACTGAAGCTTTCTTT. Protein sequence: CASSHGDRVTTEAFF.

The count of this clone is one. J is TRBJ2-4 and V is TRBV11-2; maybe TRBD1 (7 bases). Germline CDR1 is SGHAT and CDR2 is FQNNGV. This CDR3 region has 14 residues. V was cut by 5 bases and J by 9 bases, with 17 bases left in between. The CDR3 region is CASSGGGGGIIQYF. The CDR3 DNA reads as TGTGCCAGCAGCGGGGGAGGAGGGGGCATCATTCAGTACTTC.

V is TRBV5-4 and J is TRBJ1-2; D might be TRBD1 (6 bases). This CDR3 has 16 amino acids. In germline, CDR1 is SGHNT, CDR2 YYREEE (reference sequence). V dropped 3 bases and J dropped 2 bases, with 17 bases sitting between them. CDR3 region: CASSYPLGGRNYGYTF. Here the CDR3 DNA reads TGTGCCAGCAGCTACCCCTTGGGGGGGCGCAACTATGGCTACACCTTC.

This clone was seen only a few times. The chain is built from TRBV19 and TRBJ1-3, with 7 bases lining up with TRBD1. V lost 7 bases to trimming and J lost 3 bases; unmatched junction nucleotides: 9. The CDR3 extends over 15 amino acids. The germline V gene has CDR1 LNHDA and CDR2 SQIVND (reference sequence). The CDR3 reads CASKRGPGDGNTIYF. The CDR3 region has the DNA TGTGCCAGTAAGAGGGGGCCCGGTGATGGAAACACCATATATTTT.